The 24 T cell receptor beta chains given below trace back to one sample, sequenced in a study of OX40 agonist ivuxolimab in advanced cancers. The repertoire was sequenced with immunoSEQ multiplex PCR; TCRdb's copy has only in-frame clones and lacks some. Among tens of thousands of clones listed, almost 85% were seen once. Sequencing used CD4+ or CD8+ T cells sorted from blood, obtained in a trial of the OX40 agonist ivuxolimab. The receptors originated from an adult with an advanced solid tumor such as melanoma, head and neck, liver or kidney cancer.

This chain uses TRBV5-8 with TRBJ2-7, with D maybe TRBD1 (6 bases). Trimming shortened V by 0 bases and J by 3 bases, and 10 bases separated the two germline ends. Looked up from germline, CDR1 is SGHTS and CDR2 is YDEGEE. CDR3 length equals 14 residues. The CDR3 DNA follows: TGTGCCAGCAGCTTGGGGCAGGGGAGCTACGAGCAGTACTTC. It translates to CASSLGQGSYEQYF.

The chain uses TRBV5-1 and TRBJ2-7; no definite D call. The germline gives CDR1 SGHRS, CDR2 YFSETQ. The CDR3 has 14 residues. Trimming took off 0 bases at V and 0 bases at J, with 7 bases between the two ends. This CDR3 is CASSLVDGSYEQYF. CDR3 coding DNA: TGCGCCAGCAGCTTGGTTGACGGCTCCTACGAGCAGTACTTC.

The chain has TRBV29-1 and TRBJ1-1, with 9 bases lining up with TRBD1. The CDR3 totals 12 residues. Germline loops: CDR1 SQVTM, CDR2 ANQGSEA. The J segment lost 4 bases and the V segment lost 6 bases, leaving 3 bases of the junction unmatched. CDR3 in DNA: TGCAGCGTACAGGGGGCGAGCACTGAAGCTTTCTTT. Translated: CSVQGASTEAFF.

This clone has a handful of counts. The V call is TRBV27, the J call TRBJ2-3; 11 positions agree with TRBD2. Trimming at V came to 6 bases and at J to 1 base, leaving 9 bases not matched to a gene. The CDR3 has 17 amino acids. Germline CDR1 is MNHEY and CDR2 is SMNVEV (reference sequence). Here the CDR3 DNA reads TGTGCCAGCAGCCCCATGGGACTAGCGGCGCGCACAGATACGCAGTATTTT. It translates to CASSPMGLAARTDTQYF.

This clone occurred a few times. The CDR3, as DNA: TGCGCCAGCAGCCAGGCTAAGAACACTGAAGCTTTCTTT. Residues: CASSQAKNTEAFF. The chain joins TRBV4-3 to TRBJ1-1; D unresolved. Per the germline V gene, CDR1 is LGHNA and CDR2 is YSLEER. The CDR3 has 13 residues. The V end lost 3 bases, the J end lost 1 base, and 6 bases lay between the germline ends.

The CDR3 protein is CASSYTDTQYF. CDR3 in DNA: TGTGCCAGCAGCTACACAGATACGCAGTATTTT. The chain couples TRBV11-2 to TRBJ2-3; D is uncertain. The CDR3 has 11 residues. Germline CDR1 and CDR2: SGHAT and FQNNGV. V shed 4 bases and J shed 2 bases, with 1 base lying between them.

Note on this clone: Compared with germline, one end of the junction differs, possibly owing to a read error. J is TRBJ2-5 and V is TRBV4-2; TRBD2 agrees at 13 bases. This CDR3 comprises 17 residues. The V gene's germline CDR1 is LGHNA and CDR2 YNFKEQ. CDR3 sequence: CASSHGLAGVTGETPYF. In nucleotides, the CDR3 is TGTGCCAGCAGCCACGGACTAGCGGGAGTAACGGGAGAGACCCCGTACTTC.

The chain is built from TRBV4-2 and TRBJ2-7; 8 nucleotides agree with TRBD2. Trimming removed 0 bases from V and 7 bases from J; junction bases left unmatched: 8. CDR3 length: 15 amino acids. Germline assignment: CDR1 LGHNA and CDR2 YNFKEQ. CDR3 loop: CASSQEDGTSREQYF. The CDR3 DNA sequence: TGTGCCAGCAGCCAAGAGGACGGGACTAGTAGAGAGCAGTACTTC.

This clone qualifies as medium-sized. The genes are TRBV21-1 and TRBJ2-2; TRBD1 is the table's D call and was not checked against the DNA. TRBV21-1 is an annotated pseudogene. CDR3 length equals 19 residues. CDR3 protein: CASSKAKGDRDLDTGELFF. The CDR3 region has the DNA TGTGCCAGCAGCAAAGCTAAGGGGGACAGGGATTTAGACACCGGGGAGCTGTTTTTT.

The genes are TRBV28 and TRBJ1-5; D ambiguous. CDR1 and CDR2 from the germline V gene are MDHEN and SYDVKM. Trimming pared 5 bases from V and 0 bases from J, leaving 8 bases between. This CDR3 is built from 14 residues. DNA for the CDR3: TGTGCCAGCAGTAAAGAATATAGCAATCAGCCCCAGCATTTT. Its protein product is CASSKEYSNQPQHF.

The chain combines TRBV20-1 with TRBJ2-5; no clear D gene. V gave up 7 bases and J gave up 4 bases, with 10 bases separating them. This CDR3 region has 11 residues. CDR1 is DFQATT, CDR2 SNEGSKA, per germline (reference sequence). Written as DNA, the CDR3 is TGCAGTGTCTTTTCCCTAGAGACCCAGTACTTC. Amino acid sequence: CSVFSLETQYF.

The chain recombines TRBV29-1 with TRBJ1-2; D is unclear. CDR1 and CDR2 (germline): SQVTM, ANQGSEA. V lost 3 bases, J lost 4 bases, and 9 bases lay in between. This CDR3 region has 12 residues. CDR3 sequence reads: CSVEEGLYGYTF. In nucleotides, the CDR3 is TGCAGCGTTGAGGAGGGCCTCTATGGCTACACCTTC.

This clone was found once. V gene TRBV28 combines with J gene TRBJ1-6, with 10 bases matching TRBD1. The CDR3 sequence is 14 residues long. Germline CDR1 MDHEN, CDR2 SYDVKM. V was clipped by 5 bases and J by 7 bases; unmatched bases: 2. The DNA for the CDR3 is TGTGCCAGCAGTGTGGGACAGGGGAATTCACCCCTCCACTTT. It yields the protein CASSVGQGNSPLHF.

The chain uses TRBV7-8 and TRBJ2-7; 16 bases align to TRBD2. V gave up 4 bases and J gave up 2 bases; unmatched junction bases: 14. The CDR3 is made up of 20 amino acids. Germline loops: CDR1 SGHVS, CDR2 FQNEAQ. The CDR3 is CASSSTPPGLAGGQAYEQYF. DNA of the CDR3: TGTGCCAGCAGCTCAACCCCACCGGGACTAGCGGGAGGGCAAGCCTACGAGCAGTACTTC.

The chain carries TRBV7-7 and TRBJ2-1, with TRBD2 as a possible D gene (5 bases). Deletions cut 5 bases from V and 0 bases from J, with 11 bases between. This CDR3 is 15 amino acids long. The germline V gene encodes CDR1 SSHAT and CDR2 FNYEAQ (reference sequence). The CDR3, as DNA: TGTGCCAGCAGCGAACTAGGGAGCTCCTACAATGAGCAGTTCTTC. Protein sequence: CASSELGSSYNEQFF.

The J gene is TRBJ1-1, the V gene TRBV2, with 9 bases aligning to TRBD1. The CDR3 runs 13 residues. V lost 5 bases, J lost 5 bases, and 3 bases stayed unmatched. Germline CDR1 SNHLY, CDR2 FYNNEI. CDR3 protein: CASSWTGVTEAFF. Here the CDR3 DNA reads TGTGCCAGCAGTTGGACAGGGGTTACTGAAGCTTTCTTT.

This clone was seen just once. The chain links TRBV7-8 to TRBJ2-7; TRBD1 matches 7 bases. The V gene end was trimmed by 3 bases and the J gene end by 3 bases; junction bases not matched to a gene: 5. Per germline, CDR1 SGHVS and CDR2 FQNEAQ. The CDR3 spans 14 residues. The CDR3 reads CASSLGTEFYEQYF. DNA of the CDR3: TGTGCCAGCAGCTTGGGGACAGAGTTCTACGAGCAGTACTTC.

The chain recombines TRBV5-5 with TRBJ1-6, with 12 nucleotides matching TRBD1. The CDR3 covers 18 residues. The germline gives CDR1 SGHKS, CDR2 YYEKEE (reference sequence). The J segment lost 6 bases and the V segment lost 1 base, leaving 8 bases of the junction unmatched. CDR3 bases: TGTGCCAGCAGCTTGAATCCCGGGACAGGGGGCTTTAATTCACCCCTCCACTTT. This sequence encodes CASSLNPGTGGFNSPLHF.

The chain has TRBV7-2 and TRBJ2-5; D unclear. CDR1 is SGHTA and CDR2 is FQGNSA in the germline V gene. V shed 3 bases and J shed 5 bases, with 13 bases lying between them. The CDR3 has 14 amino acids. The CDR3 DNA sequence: TGTGCCAGCAGCTTTTACCCCGAGGAGGAGACCCAGTACTTC. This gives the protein CASSFYPEEETQYF.

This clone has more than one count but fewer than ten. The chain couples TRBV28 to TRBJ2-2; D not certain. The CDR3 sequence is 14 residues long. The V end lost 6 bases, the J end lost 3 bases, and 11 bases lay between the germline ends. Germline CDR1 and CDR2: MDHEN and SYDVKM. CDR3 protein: CASRPPVDTGELFF. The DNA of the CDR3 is TGTGCCAGCAGGCCACCGGTTGACACCGGGGAGCTGTTTTTT.

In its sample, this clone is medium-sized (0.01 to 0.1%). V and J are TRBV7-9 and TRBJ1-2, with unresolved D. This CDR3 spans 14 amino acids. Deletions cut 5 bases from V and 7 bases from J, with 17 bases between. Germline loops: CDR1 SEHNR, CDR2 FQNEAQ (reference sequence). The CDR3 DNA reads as TGTGCCAGCAGCGCCGTCGGCGGAGGGATTGGCTACACCTTC. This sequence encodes CASSAVGGGIGYTF.

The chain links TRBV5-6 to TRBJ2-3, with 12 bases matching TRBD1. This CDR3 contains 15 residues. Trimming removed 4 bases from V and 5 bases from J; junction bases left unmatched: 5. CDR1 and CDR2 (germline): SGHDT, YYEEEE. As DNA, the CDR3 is TGTGCCAGCAGCCCCGGGACAGGGGGCGAAGATACGCAGTATTTT. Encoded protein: CASSPGTGGEDTQYF.

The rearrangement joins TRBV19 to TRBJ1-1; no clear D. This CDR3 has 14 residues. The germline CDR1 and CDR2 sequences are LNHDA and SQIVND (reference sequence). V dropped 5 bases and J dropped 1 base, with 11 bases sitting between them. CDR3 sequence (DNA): TGTGCCAGTAGTCTCTATTTGGCGAACACTGAAGCTTTCTTT. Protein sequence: CASSLYLANTEAFF. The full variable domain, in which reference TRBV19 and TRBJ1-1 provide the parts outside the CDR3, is DGGITQSPKYLFRKEGQNVTLSCEQNLNHDAMYWYRQDPGQGLRLIYYSQIVNDFQKGDIAEGYSVSREKKESFPLTVTSAQKNPTAFYLCASSLYLANTEAFFGQGTRLTVV.

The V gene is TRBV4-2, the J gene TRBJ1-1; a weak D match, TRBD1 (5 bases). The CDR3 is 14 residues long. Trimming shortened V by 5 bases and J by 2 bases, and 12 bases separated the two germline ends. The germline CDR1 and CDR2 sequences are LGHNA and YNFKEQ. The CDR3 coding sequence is TGTGCCAGCAGCTCGGGGACGGATAACACTGAAGCTTTCTTT. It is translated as CASSSGTDNTEAFF.